This TCR beta chain is drawn from a study of OX40 agonist ivuxolimab in advanced cancers. Data came from immunoSEQ multiplex PCR; TCRdb stores just in-frame clones and leaves some out. The repertoire holds roughly 50,000 clones, with roughly 89% as singletons. The CDR3 runs 15 residues. Trimming shortened V by 6 bases and J by 0 bases, and 9 bases separated the two germline ends. Per the germline V gene, CDR1 is MNHEY and CDR2 is SVGAGI. The chain couples TRBV6-5 to TRBJ2-6; D perhaps matches TRBD2 (6 bases). The sequencing here drew on CD4+ or CD8+ T cells sorted from blood, taken in a trial of the OX40 agonist ivuxolimab. The TCR comes from an adult with an advanced solid tumor such as melanoma, head and neck, liver or kidney cancer. CDR3 sequence (DNA): TGTGCCAGCAGGAGGGACTTCTCTGGGGCCAACGTCCTGACTTTC. It yields the protein CASRRDFSGANVLTF.